This T cell receptor (beta chain) was identified during a study of shared clonotypes between healthy human individuals. Across the study: Per donor, CD8 memory used one plate, CD8 naive used two, CD4 memory used three and CD4 naive used three. Whole-study findings and limits: Shared clonotypes: 4.5% to 6% naive CD4, under 4% naive CD8, roughly 2.4% memory CD4, 0.4% memory CD8.

This CDR3 is built from 17 residues. V was pared by 5 bases and J by 0 bases, with 17 bases between. CDR1 and CDR2 from the germline V gene are SEHNR and FQNEAQ (reference sequence). Comments on this clone: The antigen is not known.

Execution of the assay was at deep level. The assay was immunoSEQ multiplex PCR, and TCRdb's table has in-frame clones only and misses some. Of more than 1 million clones listed, about 80% are singletons. A CD45RA+ naive subset and a CD45RA-negative memory subset were split from CD4+ cells. The TCR originated in a young man in good health. Some clones in this sample may be carry-over from other donors' samples. The specimen was memory CD4+ T cells from PBMCs. Documented subset: CD45RA-negative fraction. The gene calls are TRBV7-9 and TRBJ2-4; no clear D. CDR3 amino acids: CASSARLGNLAKNIQYF. CDR3 nucleotide sequence: TGTGCCAGCAGCGCCCGACTTGGAAATTTAGCCAAAAACATTCAGTACTTC.